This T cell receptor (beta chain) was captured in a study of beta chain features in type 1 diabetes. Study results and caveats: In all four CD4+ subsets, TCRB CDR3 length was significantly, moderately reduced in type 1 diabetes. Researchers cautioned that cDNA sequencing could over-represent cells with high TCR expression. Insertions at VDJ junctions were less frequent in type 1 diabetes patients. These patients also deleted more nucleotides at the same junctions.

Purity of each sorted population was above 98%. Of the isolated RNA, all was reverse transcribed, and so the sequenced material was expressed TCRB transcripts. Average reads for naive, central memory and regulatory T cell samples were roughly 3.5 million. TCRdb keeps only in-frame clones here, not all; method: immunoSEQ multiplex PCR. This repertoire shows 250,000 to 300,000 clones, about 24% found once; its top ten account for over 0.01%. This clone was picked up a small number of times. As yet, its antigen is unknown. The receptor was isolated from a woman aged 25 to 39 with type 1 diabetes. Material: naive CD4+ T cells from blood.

The CDR3 DNA is TGTGCCAGCAGCTTCCGCGGAGCCACAGATACGCAGTATTTT. Protein: CASSFRGATDTQYF. The chain couples TRBV7-3 to TRBJ2-3; no clear D. Trimming took off 3 bases at V and 2 bases at J, with 9 bases between the two ends. Germline loops: CDR1 SGHTA, CDR2 FQGTGA. This CDR3 has 14 residues.